These 2 T cell receptor beta chains came from one sample sequenced in a study of shared clonotypes between healthy human individuals (dated by TCRdb to 2020 to 2021). CD8 naive samples consisted of CD45RO-negative cells that were positively selected for CCR7, yielding a CD45RA+CCR7+ population without TemRA cells. Library creation used the immunoSEQ multiplex PCR assay. TCRdb carries this immuneACCESS record with in-frame sequences only. Its versions omit some clonotypes, under half of them owing to an unresolved V gene in the studies checked, with the rest unexplained. For this sample the table gives about 550,000 clones, of which roughly 95% were detected only once. 0.1% to 0.11% of the sample belongs to the ten largest clones. Material for sequencing was naive CD8+ T cells sorted from blood. Reading the label with the study, this specimen's cell subset or site is: CD45RA+CCR7+. These receptors all come from a woman in her twenties or thirties in good health.

The rearrangement joins TRBV2 to TRBJ2-7; tentative D call: TRBD1 (5 bases). Looked up from germline, CDR1 is SNHLY and CDR2 is FYNNEI. V lost 7 bases to trimming and J lost 2 bases, with 18 bases between them. The CDR3 is made up of 15 amino acids. The CDR3 coding sequence is TGTGCCAGCAAGCCTGCACAGGCTACACCCTACGAGCAGTACTTC. Its protein is CASKPAQATPYEQYF.

This clone has more than one count but fewer than ten. The V gene is TRBV4-1, the J gene TRBJ1-5; D unclear. The ends were cut back, 0 bases at V and 0 bases at J, with 3 bases in the middle. This CDR3 has 14 residues. Germline loops: CDR1 MGHRA, CDR2 YSYEKL. CDR3 sequence reads: CASSQDYSNQPQHF. CDR3 sequence (DNA): TGCGCCAGCAGCCAAGACTATAGCAATCAGCCCCAGCATTTT.